Below, one T cell receptor (beta chain) is given with its context. Data came from immunoSEQ multiplex PCR; TCRdb stores just in-frame clones and leaves some out. The table has roughly 100,000 clones, about 80% seen once. This sample is part of a study of blood T cell repertoires in COVID-19. From germline, CDR1 is MDHEN and CDR2 SYDVKM. V lost 2 bases to trimming and J lost 0 bases, with 8 bases between them. There are 15 residues in the CDR3. The chain uses TRBV28 and TRBJ1-3, with D uncertain. Sequencing used peripheral blood. This receptor was obtained from a man in his sixties with acute or convalescent COVID-19. CDR3 protein: CASSLEANSGNTIYF. In DNA form, the CDR3 reads TGTGCCAGCAGTTTAGAGGCTAACTCTGGAAACACCATATATTTT. Complete variable domain (other parts from reference TRBV28 and TRBJ1-3): DVKVTQSSRYLVKRTGEKVFLECVQDMDHENMFWYRQDPGLGLRLIYFSYDVKMKEKGDIPEGYSVSREKKERFSLILESASTNQTSMYLCASSLEANSGNTIYFGEGSWLTVV.